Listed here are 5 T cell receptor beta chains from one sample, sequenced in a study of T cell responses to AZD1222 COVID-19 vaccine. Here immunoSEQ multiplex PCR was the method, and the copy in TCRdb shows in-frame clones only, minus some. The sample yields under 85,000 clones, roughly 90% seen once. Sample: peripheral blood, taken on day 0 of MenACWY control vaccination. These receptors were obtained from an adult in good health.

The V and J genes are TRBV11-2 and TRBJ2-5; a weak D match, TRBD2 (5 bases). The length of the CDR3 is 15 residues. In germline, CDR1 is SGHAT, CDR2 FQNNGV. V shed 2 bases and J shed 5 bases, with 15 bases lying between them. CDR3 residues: CASSLNPAGGETQYF. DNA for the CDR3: TGTGCCAGCAGCTTAAATCCGGCGGGCGGCGAGACCCAGTACTTC.

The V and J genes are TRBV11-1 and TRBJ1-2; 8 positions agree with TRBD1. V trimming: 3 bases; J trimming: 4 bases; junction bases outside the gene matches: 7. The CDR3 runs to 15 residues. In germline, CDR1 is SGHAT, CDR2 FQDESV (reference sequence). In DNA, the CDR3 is TGTGCCAGCAGCTTTGGACAGGGAAGAGGCTATGGCTACACCTTC. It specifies CASSFGQGRGYGYTF.

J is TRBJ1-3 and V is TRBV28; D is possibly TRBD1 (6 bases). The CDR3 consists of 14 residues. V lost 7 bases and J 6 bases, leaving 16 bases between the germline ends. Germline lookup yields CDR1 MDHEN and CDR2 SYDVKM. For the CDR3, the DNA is TGTGCCAGCACCAACGGGGCAGGGGTAAACACCATATATTTT. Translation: CASTNGAGVNTIYF.

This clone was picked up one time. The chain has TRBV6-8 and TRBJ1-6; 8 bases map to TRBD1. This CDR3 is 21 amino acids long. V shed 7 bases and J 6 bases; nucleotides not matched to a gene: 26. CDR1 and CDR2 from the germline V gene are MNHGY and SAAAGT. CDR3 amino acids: CASKAGGRPYSGLGVNSPLHF. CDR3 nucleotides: TGTGCCAGCAAGGCAGGGGGCCGACCTTACTCCGGGCTGGGGGTTAATTCACCCCTCCACTTT.

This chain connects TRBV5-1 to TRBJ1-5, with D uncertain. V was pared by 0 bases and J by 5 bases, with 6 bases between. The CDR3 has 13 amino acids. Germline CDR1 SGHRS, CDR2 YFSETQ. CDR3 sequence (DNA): TGCGCCAGCAGCTTGGAAGCGGATCAGCCCCAGCATTTT. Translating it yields CASSLEADQPQHF.